This record covers a single T cell receptor beta chain. The sample is drawn from a study of technical replicates of blood from a handful of donors. The CDR3 is 14 amino acids. V shed 3 bases and J shed 3 bases, with 12 bases lying between them. Per germline, CDR1 MNHEY and CDR2 SMNVEV (reference sequence). Measured with immunoSEQ multiplex PCR; TCRdb has only the in-frame clones, and not every one. The data show 70,000 to 80,000 clones, with roughly 90% seen just once and 0.42% held by the top ten. Sequencing input: T cells isolated from PBMCs. V is TRBV27 and J is TRBJ2-7; D is possibly TRBD2 (6 bases). This receptor was taken from a human donor in good health. The CDR3 DNA sequence: TGTGCCAGCAGTTTGGGCGGGACTTACTACGAGCAGTACTTC. Amino acid sequence: CASSLGGTYYEQYF.